Listed below are T cell receptor beta chains from one sample, sequenced in a study of T cell responses to AZD1222 COVID-19 vaccine. The method was immunoSEQ multiplex PCR; TCRdb's version includes in-frame clones alone and lacks a portion of them. The sample includes about 150,000 clones, roughly nine tenths of them seen just once. This sample comprised peripheral blood, obtained on day 0 of AZD1222 vaccination. The origin of the receptors is an adult in good health. Each CDR3 is given with its conserved first and last residue. A clone size is listed for some rows: how often the clone was seen (once, few, many), or a class if it is expanded.

>TRBV3-1/TRBV3-2|once|TRBJ2-5
CASSLLGLLQYF
>TRBV6-4|.|TRBJ1-5
CASSRTGEGNQPQHF
>TRBV7-9|.|TRBJ2-7
CASSIWTGGSAYEQYF
>TRBV11-3|.|TRBJ2-7
CASSSGTGGSYEQYF
>TRBV11-2|.|TRBJ2-7
CASSSTSFYEQYF
>TRBV6-2/TRBV6-3|.|TRBJ2-5
CASSYSIGTSQETQYF
>TRBV19|once|TRBJ1-1
CARHEGGTAGFTTEAFF
>TRBV24-1|.|TRBJ1-2
CATSDLVGRINYGYTF
>TRBV5-4|.|TRBJ1-2
CASSSGGGGVYTF
>TRBV7-2|.|TRBJ1-5
CASSLAGPRVF
>TRBV16|.|TRBJ1-5
CASSPRQSEPQHF
>TRBV5-4|once|TRBJ2-3
CASSGTGATDTQYF
>TRBV18|.|TRBJ2-3
CASSELASTDTQYF
>TRBV19|.|TRBJ1-6
CALSGTVSSYNSPLHF